The 15 T cell receptor beta chains below all came from one sample that was sequenced in a study of blood T cell repertoires in COVID-19. This table comes from immunoSEQ multiplex PCR, and its TCRdb copy is limited to in-frame clones, with some not included. This table holds more than 200,000 clones, around 84% found once. The material sequenced was peripheral blood. Receptors originate from an elderly man with acute or convalescent COVID-19.

V is TRBV3-1 (or the pseudogene TRBV3-2) and J is TRBJ1-4; 9 bases are a match to TRBD1. CDR1 is LGHDT, CDR2 YNNKEL, per germline (reference sequence). This CDR3 contains 17 residues. The V gene end was trimmed by 7 bases and the J gene end by 2 bases; junction bases not matched to a gene: 11. CDR3 sequence (DNA): TGTGCCAGCACGAAGAAAAGGGGGACAGGGACTAATGAAAAACTGTTTTTT. This sequence encodes CASTKKRGTGTNEKLFF.

The chain links TRBV6-2 or TRBV6-3 to TRBJ2-7; TRBD1 agrees at 7 bases. Per the germline V gene, CDR1 is MNHEY and CDR2 is SVGEGT. The CDR3 is made up of 12 amino acids. V lost 6 bases, J lost 6 bases, and 5 bases stayed unmatched. The CDR3 loop reads CASSHGTAEQYV. The CDR3 DNA sequence: TGTGCCAGCAGCCACGGGACAGCCGAGCAGTACGTC.

V is TRBV5-1 and J is TRBJ1-4; tentatively, D is TRBD1 (6 bases). Germline CDR1 reads SGHRS; CDR2 reads YFSETQ. The V end lost 4 bases, the J end lost 5 bases, and 9 bases lay between the germline ends. The CDR3 has 13 residues. CDR3 amino acids: CASSLGQNEKLFF. DNA for the CDR3: TGCGCCAGCAGCCTTGGACAGAATGAAAAACTGTTTTTT.

CDR3 sequence reads: CASSYSGPENSPLHF. CDR3 nucleotide sequence: TGTGCCAGCAGTTACTCGGGCCCCGAGAATTCACCCCTCCACTTT. This rearrangement joins TRBV6-5 to TRBJ1-6; D gene ambiguous. The CDR3 totals 15 residues. The V gene's germline CDR1 is MNHEY and CDR2 SVGAGI. V was cut by 0 bases and J by 7 bases, with 10 bases left in between.

The chain recombines TRBV19 with TRBJ1-4, with D unresolved. In germline, CDR1 is LNHDA, CDR2 SQIVND (reference sequence). V was trimmed by 5 bases and J by 5 bases, leaving 6 bases between them. The CDR3 consists of 12 residues. The CDR3 bases are TGTGCCAGTAGTCATCGGAATGAAAAACTGTTTTTT. Residues: CASSHRNEKLFF.

The chain employs TRBV3-1 (or the pseudogene TRBV3-2) and TRBJ2-1; 9 bases map to TRBD2. CDR1 is LGHDT, CDR2 YNNKEL, per germline (reference sequence). V shed 1 base, J shed 6 bases, and the junction held 10 bases outside the gene matches. CDR3 length: 17 residues. CDR3 sequence: CASSQGPWAGGVNEQFF. CDR3 in DNA: TGTGCCAGCAGCCAAGGGCCCTGGGCGGGAGGGGTCAATGAGCAGTTCTTC.

Written as DNA, the CDR3 is TGCGCCAGCAGCCCCCAGGGCTATAGCAATCAGCCCCAGCATTTT. Residues: CASSPQGYSNQPQHF. The chain is built from TRBV5-1 and TRBJ1-5; tentatively, D is TRBD1 (5 bases). CDR1 and CDR2 (germline): SGHRS, YFSETQ. The V gene lost 4 bases and the J gene lost 0 bases, with 11 bases spanning the gap. The CDR3 length is 15 residues.

V is TRBV11-3 and J is TRBJ2-3; tentatively, D is TRBD1 (5 bases). The CDR3 length is 13 residues. Germline CDR1 is SGHNT and CDR2 is YENEEA. V was clipped by 4 bases and J by 2 bases, with 7 bases between them. CDR3 DNA: TGTGCCAGCAGCTCACAGGTCACAGATACGCAGTATTTT. It translates to CASSSQVTDTQYF.

J is TRBJ1-5 and V is TRBV10-3, with TRBD1 identical over 9 bases. V shed 6 bases, J shed 7 bases, and the junction held 10 bases outside the gene matches. The CDR3 is 15 residues long. CDR1 ENHRY and CDR2 SYGVKD come from the germline V gene. The DNA of the CDR3 is TGTGCCATCAGGGCGGACAGGGGAGGGGACCAGCCCCAGCATTTT. It encodes CAIRADRGGDQPQHF.

This chain joins TRBV6-2 or TRBV6-3 and TRBJ1-1; tentative D call: TRBD1 (5 bases). Germline CDR1 and CDR2: MNHEY and SVGEGT. V lost 2 bases to trimming and J lost 10 bases, with 20 bases between them. The CDR3 sequence is 15 residues long. This CDR3 reads CASSYGGETVTSAFF. The CDR3 bases are TGTGCCAGCAGTTACGGTGGTGAGACAGTTACATCAGCTTTCTTT.

This chain connects TRBV24-1 to TRBJ2-1; D remains unclear. CDR3 length equals 14 residues. The germline gives CDR1 KGHDR, CDR2 SFDVKD. Deletions cut 9 bases from V and 3 bases from J, with 14 bases between. The CDR3 loop is CATAERVGYNEQFF. CDR3 sequence (DNA): TGTGCCACCGCGGAGAGAGTAGGCTACAATGAGCAGTTCTTC.

The V gene is TRBV28, the J gene TRBJ1-5, with 11 positions matching TRBD1. The CDR3 has 15 amino acids. Looked up from germline, CDR1 is MDHEN and CDR2 is SYDVKM. The J segment lost 3 bases and the V segment lost 6 bases, leaving 4 bases of the junction unmatched. The CDR3 DNA reads TGTGCCAGCAGCGGACAGGGGGCAATCAATCAGCCCCAGCATTTT. Its translation is CASSGQGAINQPQHF.

This clone was observed a handful of times. V and J are TRBV19 and TRBJ1-1; a weak D match, TRBD1 (5 bases). Trimming took off 3 bases at V and 6 bases at J, with 17 bases between the two ends. Germline assignment: CDR1 LNHDA and CDR2 SQIVND (reference sequence). This CDR3 comprises 15 residues. The chain's CDR3 is CASSIYQGSISEAFF. In DNA form, the CDR3 reads TGTGCCAGTAGTATTTATCAGGGTAGTATTTCTGAAGCTTTCTTT.

J is TRBJ2-7 and V is TRBV19; a possible D gene is TRBD2 (6 bases). In germline, CDR1 is LNHDA, CDR2 SQIVND (reference sequence). The CDR3 has 15 amino acids. V gave up 1 base and J gave up 1 base, with 11 bases separating them. CDR3 nucleotide sequence: TGTGCCAGTAGTATAGTGGGTGGGAGGTCCTACGAGCAGTACTTC. It is translated as CASSIVGGRSYEQYF. The variable domain in full, completed from reference TRBV19 and TRBJ2-7, reads DGGITQSPKYLFRKEGQNVTLSCEQNLNHDAMYWYRQDPGQGLRLIYYSQIVNDFQKGDIAEGYSVSREKKESFPLTVTSAQKNPTAFYLCASSIVGGRSYEQYFGPGTRLTVT.

J is TRBJ1-1 and V is TRBV30, with D tentatively TRBD1 (5 bases). V was pared by 8 bases and J by 1 base, with 14 bases between. This CDR3 contains 13 residues. Germline lookup yields CDR1 GTSNPN and CDR2 SVGIG (reference sequence). This CDR3 reads CAGDQGWNTEAFF. CDR3 nucleotides: TGTGCCGGCGATCAGGGATGGAACACTGAAGCTTTCTTT.